This T cell receptor (beta chain) was captured in a study of blood T cell repertoires in COVID-19 (dated by TCRdb to 2020 to 2022). For context, the study as a whole: Samples from collaborators originated in the United States, Italy and Spain and spanned both the acute and convalescent phases of COVID-19. The material from the prospective study consisted of cDNA or gDNA derived from T cells, B-cell-depleted T cells, or PBMCs. The dataset comprised deeply sampled blood TCRbeta repertoires from subjects exposed to, actively infected with, or recovered from COVID-19. The repertoires were released in a freely available public database intended as a resource for research on the immune response to SARS-CoV-2. The samples were drawn from the first 160 participants of the ongoing ImmuneRACE study and from more than 1,000 subjects provided by 6 global collaborators. A de-identified subject ID, COVID-19 status, age in years and sex were almost always included in the sample metadata. HLA class I and class II types, where available, came from metadata supplied by the sample provider rather than from assay-based typing. Paper-wide results and their limitations: How much clinical and demographic metadata was included differed by source and by participant, and the metadata was provided uncurated.

TCRbeta CDR3 regions were amplified from genomic DNA by means of the immunoSEQ Assay, a bias-controlled multiplex PCR. In the authors' own workflow: Nucleated cell counts per sample were estimated from amplification of reference gene primers within the assay. Sequence reads were collapsed and filtered to measure the absolute abundance of every unique TCRbeta CDR3 rearrangement. Productive Simpson clonality was computed per sample as the square root of Simpson's diversity index over productive rearrangements. TCRdb took over this immuneACCESS table, retaining in-frame rearrangements with V and J assigned. Such tables are incomplete; in checked studies, under half of the missing clones stem from an unresolved V gene, and the remainder is unexplained. The V and J calls and clone size were taken over from that table, and D and trimming were inferred from the DNA. For this sample the table gives approximately 250,000 clones, of which about nine tenths were detected only once. The top ten clonotypes cover around 1.5% of the sample.

After removal of 5 bases from V and 1 base from J, the junction retains 7 bases not matched to a gene. The germline V gene provides CDR1 SGDLS and CDR2 YYNGEE. Counted from cysteine to phenylalanine, this CDR3 has 15 amino acids. Kept here is only the CDR3 DNA, which spans 45 bases and is read in frame from base 1. As concerns this clone: Which antigen it targets is not known. No much larger clonotype is one base removed from it; base qualities were not supplied.

Samples from volunteer blood donors who had recovered from COVID-19 were contributed by a second Seattle source. The collaborating institutions used their own protocols to collect whole blood in K2EDTA tubes. For TCRbeta analysis, collaborator samples were shipped as frozen whole blood, as isolated PBMCs, or as DNA extracted from either sample type. Sequenced material: peripheral blood. Recombination connected TRBV9 to TRBJ2-5, with 8 bases aligning to TRBD1. The clonotype was recovered from a woman aged 55-70 years who had recovered from COVID-19. The DNA sequence is as follows: TGTGCCAGCAGTACAGGGGGGCTATCCCAAGAGACCCAGTACTTC. Translated, this is CASSTGGLSQETQYF.